This T cell receptor beta chain was captured in a study of technical replicates of blood from several donors. CDR1 is SGHNT and CDR2 is YENEEA in the germline V gene. The V and J ends lost 0 bases and 7 bases respectively, with 7 bases between them. This CDR3 has 12 residues. Repertoires were generated with immunoSEQ multiplex PCR, while TCRdb's copy carries only in-frame clones and drops some. The repertoire has 65,000 to 80,000 clones, roughly 94% of them found once; the top ten carry about 0.27%. This clonotype was obtained from a human donor in good health. The sequencing input was T cells isolated from PBMCs. The chain combines TRBV11-3 with TRBJ2-7; D is unclear. CDR3 in amino acids: CASSLDLLEQYF. CDR3 DNA sequence: TGTGCCAGCAGCTTAGACCTACTAGAGCAGTACTTC.